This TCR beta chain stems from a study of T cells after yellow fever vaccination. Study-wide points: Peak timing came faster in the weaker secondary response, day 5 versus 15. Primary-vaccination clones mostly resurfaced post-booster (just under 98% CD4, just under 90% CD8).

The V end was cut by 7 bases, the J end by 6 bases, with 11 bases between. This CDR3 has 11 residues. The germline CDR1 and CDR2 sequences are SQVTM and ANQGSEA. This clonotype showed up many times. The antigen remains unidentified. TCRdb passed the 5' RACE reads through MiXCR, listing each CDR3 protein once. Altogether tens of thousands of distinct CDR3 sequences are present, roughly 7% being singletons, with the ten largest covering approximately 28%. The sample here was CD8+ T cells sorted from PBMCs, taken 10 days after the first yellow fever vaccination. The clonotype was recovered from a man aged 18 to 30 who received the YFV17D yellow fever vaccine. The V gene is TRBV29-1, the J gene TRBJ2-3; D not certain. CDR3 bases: TGCAGCGAGGCCTATGGGGATACGCAGTATTTT. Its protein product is CSEAYGDTQYF.